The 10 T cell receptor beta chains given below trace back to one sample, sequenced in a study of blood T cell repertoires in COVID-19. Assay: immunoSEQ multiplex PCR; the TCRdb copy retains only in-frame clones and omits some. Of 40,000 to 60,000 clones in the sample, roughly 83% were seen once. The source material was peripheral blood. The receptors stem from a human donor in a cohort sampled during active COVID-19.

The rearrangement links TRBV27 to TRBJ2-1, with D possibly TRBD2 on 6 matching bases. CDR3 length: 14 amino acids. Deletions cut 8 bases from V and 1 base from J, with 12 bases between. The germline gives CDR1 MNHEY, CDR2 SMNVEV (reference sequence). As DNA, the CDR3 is TGTGCCAGCCAGGGCGGGGTTTCCTACAATGAGCAGTTCTTC. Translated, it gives CASQGGVSYNEQFF.

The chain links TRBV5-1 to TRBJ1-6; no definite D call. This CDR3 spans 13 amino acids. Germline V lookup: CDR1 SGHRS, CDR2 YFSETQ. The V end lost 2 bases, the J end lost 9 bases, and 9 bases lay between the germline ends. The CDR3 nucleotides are TGCGCCAGCAGCTTAAACAGCGGTTCACCCCTCCACTTT. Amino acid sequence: CASSLNSGSPLHF.

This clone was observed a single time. Here the CDR3 DNA reads TGTGCCAGCAGACCGACACCGAGTAGCAATCAGCCCCAGCATTTT. It translates to CASRPTPSSNQPQHF. J is TRBJ1-5 and V is TRBV6-5; D not resolved. CDR1 is MNHEY, CDR2 SVGAGI, per germline. The CDR3 loop spans 15 amino acids. Trimming shortened V by 6 bases and J by 0 bases, and 12 bases separated the two germline ends.

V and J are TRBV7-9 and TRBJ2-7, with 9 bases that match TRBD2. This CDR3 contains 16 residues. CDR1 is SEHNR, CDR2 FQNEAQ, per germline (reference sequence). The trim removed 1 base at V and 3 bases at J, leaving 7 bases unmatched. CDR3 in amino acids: CASSLGTGTSIYEQYF. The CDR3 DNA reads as TGTGCCAGCAGCTTAGGAACCGGGACTAGCATCTACGAGCAGTACTTC.

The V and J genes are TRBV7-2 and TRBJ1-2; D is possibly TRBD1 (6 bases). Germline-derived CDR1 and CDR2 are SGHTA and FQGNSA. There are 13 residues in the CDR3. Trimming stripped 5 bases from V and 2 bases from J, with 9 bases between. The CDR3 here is CASSPDRNYGYTF. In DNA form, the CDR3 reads TGTGCCAGCAGCCCGGACAGAAACTATGGCTACACCTTC. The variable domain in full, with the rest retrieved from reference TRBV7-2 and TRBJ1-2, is GAGVSQSPSNKVTEKGKDVELRCDPISGHTALYWYRQSLGQGLEFLIYFQGNSAPDKSGLPSDRFSAERTGGSVSTLTIQRTQQEDSAVYLCASSPDRNYGYTFGSGTRLTVV.

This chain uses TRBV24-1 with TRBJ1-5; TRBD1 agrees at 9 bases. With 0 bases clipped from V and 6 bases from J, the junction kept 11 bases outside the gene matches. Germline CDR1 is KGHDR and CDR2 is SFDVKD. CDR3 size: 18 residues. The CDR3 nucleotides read TGTGCCACCAGTGATTTGCGGTCCGGGACAGGGCAGATTCAGCCCCAGCATTTT. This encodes CATSDLRSGTGQIQPQHF.

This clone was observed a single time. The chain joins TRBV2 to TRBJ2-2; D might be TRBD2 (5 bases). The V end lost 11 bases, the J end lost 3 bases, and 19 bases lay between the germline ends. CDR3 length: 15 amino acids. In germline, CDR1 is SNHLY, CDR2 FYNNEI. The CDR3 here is CAAFLQEAYTGELFF. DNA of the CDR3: TGTGCCGCCTTTCTTCAGGAGGCTTACACCGGGGAGCTGTTTTTT.

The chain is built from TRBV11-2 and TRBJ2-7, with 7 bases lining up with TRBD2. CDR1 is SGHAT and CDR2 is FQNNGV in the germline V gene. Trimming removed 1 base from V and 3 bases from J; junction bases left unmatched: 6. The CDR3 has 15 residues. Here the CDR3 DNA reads TGTGCCAGCAGCTTAGGTCGGGGAGGGCTCTACGAGCAGTACTTC. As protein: CASSLGRGGLYEQYF.

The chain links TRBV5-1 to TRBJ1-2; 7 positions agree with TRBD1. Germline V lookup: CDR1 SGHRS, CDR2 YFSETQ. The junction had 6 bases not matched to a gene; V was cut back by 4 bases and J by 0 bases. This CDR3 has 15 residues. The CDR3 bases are TGCGCCAGCAGCACAGGGACAGTAGCTAACTATGGCTACACCTTC. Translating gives CASSTGTVANYGYTF.

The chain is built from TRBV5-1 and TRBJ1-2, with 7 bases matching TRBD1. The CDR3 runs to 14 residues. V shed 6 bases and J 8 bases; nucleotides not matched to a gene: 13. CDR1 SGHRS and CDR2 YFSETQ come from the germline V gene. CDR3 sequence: CASTSLQGKEGYTF. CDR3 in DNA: TGCGCCAGCACATCGTTACAGGGGAAGGAGGGCTACACCTTC.